This section outlines one TCR beta chain sequence together with its context. The entry originates in a study of blood T cell repertoires in COVID-19. Study-level background: Some COVID-19 samples were acute and others convalescent; all came from the United States, Italy and Spain. Nucleic acid was either cDNA or gDNA, and it came from T cells, B-cell-depleted T cells, or PBMCs.

The CDR3 is 17 residues long. Germline V gene lookup returns CDR1 MDHEN and CDR2 SYDVKM. J gave up 2 bases and V 6 bases, and 8 bases lay outside the gene matches. In the authors' workflow: Reference gene primer amplification in the assay estimated nucleated cell counts. Repertoires were generated with immunoSEQ multiplex PCR, while TCRdb's copy carries only in-frame clones and drops some. D and trimming come from the DNA, and the V and J calls and clone size come from that table. The sample has 250,000 or so clones, around 84% seen once. The source of this sequence is a man between 60 and 75 years old with acute or convalescent COVID-19. The chain carries TRBV28 and TRBJ2-1, with TRBD2 identical over 12 bases. Sequencing was carried out using peripheral blood. The CDR3 nucleotides read TGTGCCAGCAGCATGCCGGGACTAGCGGGCCCCTACAATGAGCAGTTCTTC. This translates into CASSMPGLAGPYNEQFF.